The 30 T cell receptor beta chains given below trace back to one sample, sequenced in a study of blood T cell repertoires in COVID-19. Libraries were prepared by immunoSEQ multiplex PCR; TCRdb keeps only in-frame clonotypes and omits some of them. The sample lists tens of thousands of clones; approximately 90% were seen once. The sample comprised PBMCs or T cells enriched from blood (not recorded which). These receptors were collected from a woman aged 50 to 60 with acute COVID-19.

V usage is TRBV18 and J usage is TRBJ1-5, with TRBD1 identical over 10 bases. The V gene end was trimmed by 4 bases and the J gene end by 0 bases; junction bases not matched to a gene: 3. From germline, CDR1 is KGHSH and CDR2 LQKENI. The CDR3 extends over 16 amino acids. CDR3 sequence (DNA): TGTGCCAGCTCACGGGACAGGGGTCATAGCAATCAGCCCCAGCATTTT. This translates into CASSRDRGHSNQPQHF.

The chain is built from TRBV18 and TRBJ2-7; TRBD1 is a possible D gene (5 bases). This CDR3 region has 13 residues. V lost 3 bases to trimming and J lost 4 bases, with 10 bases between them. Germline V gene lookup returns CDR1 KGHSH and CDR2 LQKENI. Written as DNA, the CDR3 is TGTGCCAGCTCACCGTCAGACAGATACGAGCAGTACTTC. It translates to CASSPSDRYEQYF.

CDR3 sequence (DNA): TGTGCCAGCAGCCCTTCGGAGGGGGCGGGCGGAAACACCATATATTTT. Translating gives CASSPSEGAGGNTIYF. The chain links TRBV13 to TRBJ1-3; the match to TRBD1 covers 7 bases. Germline V gene data show CDR1 as PRHDT and CDR2 as FYEKMQ (reference sequence). The CDR3 totals 16 residues. V was clipped by 5 bases and J by 4 bases; unmatched bases: 11.

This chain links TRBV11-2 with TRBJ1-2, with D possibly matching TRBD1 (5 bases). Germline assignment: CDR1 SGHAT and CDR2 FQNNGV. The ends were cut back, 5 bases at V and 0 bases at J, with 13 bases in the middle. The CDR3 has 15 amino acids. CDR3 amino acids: CASSIRQLSNYGYTF. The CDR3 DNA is TGTGCCAGCAGCATAAGACAGCTTTCTAACTATGGCTACACCTTC. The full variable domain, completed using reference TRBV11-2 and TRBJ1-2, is EAGVAQSPRYKIIEKRQSVAFWCNPISGHATLYWYQQILGQGPKLLIQFQNNGVVDDSQLPKDRFSAERLKGVDSTLKIQPAKLEDSAVYLCASSIRQLSNYGYTFGSGTRLTVV.

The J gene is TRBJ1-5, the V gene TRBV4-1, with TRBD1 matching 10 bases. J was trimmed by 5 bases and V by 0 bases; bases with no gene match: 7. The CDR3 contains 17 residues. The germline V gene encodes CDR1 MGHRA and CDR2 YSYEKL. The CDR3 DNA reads TGCGCCAGCAGCCAAGATTGGGACAGGGGTACAGATCAGCCCCAGCATTTT. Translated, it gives CASSQDWDRGTDQPQHF.

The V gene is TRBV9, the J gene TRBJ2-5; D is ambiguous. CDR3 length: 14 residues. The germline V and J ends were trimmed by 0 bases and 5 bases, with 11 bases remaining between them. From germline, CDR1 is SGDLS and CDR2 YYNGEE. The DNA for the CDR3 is TGTGCCAGCAGCGTAGCTGCTAGGTGGGAGACCCAGTACTTC. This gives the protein CASSVAARWETQYF.

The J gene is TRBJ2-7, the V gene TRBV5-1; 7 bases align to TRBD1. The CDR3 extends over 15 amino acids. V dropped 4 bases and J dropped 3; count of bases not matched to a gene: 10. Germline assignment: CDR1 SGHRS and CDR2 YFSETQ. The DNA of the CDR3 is TGCGCCAGCAGCCCTATTGGGGACAGTCACTACGAGCAGTACTTC. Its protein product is CASSPIGDSHYEQYF. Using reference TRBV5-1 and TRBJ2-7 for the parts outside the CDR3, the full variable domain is KAGVTQTPRYLIKTRGQQVTLSCSPISGHRSVSWYQQTPGQGLQFLFEYFSETQRNKGNFPGRFSGRQFSNSRSEMNVSTLELGDSALYLCASSPIGDSHYEQYFGPGTRLTVT.

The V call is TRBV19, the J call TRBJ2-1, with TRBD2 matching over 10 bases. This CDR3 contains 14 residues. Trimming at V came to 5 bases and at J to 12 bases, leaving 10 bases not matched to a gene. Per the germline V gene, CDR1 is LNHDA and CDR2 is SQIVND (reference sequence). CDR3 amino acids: CASSRASGSVGQFF. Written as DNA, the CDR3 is TGTGCCAGTAGTCGGGCTAGCGGGAGTGTCGGGCAGTTCTTC.

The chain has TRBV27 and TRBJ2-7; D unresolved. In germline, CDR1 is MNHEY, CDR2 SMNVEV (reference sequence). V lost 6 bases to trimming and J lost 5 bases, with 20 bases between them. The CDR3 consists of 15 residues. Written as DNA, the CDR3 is TGTGCCAGCAGCCAGGTTGCGTCCGGTAGGAACGAGCAGTACTTC. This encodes CASSQVASGRNEQYF.

CDR3 coding DNA: TGTGCCAGCAGCCGGGACAGGGTCATTCGGATCGACGAGCAGTACTTC. Amino acids: CASSRDRVIRIDEQYF. The V gene is TRBV2, the J gene TRBJ2-7; TRBD1 agrees at 9 bases. V lost 6 bases and J lost 5; bases outside the gene matches: 14. Germline values: CDR1 SNHLY, CDR2 FYNNEI. The CDR3 extends over 16 amino acids.

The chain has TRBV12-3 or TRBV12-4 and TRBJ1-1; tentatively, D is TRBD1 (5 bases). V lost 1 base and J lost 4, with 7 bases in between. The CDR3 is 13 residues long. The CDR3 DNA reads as TGTGCCAGCAGTTTAGGGGGCAGCACTGAAGCTTTCTTT. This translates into CASSLGGSTEAFF.

Here the CDR3 DNA reads TGCGCCAGCAGCCAAGATACAGGGGGCTCTCTCTATGGCTACACCTTC. It codes for CASSQDTGGSLYGYTF. V gene TRBV4-1 combines with J gene TRBJ1-2; 9 nucleotides align to TRBD1. Germline V gives CDR1 MGHRA, CDR2 YSYEKL. This CDR3 has 16 amino acids. V lost 0 bases to trimming and J lost 4 bases; unmatched junction nucleotides: 6.

CDR3 sequence reads: CASSLAVTNTGELFF. The CDR3 DNA follows: TGCGCCAGCAGTTTAGCGGTAACGAACACCGGGGAGCTGTTTTTT. The chain carries TRBV5-1 and TRBJ2-2, with D possibly TRBD2 on 6 matching bases. CDR3 size: 15 residues. Germline V lookup: CDR1 SGHRS, CDR2 YFSETQ. V gave up 5 bases and J gave up 0 bases, with 11 bases separating them. The full variable domain, its missing parts supplied by reference TRBV5-1 and TRBJ2-2, is KAGVTQTPRYLIKTRGQQVTLSCSPISGHRSVSWYQQTPGQGLQFLFEYFSETQRNKGNFPGRFSGRQFSNSRSEMNVSTLELGDSALYLCASSLAVTNTGELFFGEGSRLTVL.

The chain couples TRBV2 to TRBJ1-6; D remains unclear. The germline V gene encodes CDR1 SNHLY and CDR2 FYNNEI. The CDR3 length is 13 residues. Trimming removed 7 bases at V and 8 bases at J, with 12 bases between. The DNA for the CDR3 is TGTGCCAGCACCGGTATCCCGGATTCACCCCTCCACTTT. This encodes CASTGIPDSPLHF.

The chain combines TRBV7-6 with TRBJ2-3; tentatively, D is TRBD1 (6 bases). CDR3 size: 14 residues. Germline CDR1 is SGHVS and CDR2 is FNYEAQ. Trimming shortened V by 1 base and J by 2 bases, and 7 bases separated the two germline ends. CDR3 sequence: CASSLGTDTDTQYF. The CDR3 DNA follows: TGTGCCAGCAGCTTAGGGACAGACACAGATACGCAGTATTTT. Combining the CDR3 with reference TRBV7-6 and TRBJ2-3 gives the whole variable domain GAGVSQSPRYKVTKRGQDVALRCDPISGHVSLYWYRQALGQGPEFLTYFNYEAQQDKSGLPNDRFSAERPEGSISTLTIQRTEQRDSAMYRCASSLGTDTDTQYFGPGTRLTVL.

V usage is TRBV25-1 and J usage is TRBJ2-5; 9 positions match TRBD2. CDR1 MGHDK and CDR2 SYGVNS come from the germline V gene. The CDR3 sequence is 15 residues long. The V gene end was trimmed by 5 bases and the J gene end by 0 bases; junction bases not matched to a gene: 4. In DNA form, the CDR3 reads TGTGCCAGCAGTCGGCTAGCGGGGTACCAAGAGACCCAGTACTTC. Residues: CASSRLAGYQETQYF.

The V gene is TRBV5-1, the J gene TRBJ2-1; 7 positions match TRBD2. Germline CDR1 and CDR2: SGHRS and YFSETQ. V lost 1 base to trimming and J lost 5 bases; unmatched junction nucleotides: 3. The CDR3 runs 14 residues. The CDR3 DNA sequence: TGCGCCAGCAGCTTGTTTGGGACTAACAATGAGCAGTTCTTC. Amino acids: CASSLFGTNNEQFF.

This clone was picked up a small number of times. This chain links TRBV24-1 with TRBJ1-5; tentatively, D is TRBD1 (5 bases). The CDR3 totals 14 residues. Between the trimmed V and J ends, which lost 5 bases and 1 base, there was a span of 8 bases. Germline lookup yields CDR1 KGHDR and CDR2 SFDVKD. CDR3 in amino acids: CATSAGLSNQPQHF. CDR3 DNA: TGTGCCACCAGTGCAGGGTTGAGCAATCAGCCCCAGCATTTT.

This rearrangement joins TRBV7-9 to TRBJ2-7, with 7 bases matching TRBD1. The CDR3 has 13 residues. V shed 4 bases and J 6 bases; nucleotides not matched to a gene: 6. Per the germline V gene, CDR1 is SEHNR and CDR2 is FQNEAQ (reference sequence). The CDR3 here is CASSYHRGREQYF. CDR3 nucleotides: TGTGCCAGCAGCTACCACAGGGGTCGCGAGCAGTACTTC.

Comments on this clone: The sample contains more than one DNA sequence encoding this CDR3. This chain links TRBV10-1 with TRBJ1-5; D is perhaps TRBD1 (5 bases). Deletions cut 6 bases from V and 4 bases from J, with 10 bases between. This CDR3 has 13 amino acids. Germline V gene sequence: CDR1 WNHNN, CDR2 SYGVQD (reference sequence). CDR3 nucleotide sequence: TGCGCCAGCAGCGCAGGACAAAATCAGCCCCAGCATTTT. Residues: CASSAGQNQPQHF.

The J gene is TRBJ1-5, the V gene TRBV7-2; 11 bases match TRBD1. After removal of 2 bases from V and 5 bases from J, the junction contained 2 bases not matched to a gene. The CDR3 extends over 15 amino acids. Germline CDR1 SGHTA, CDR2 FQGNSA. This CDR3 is CASSLRTGGDQPQHF. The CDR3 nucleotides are TGTGCCAGCAGCTTACGGACAGGGGGCGATCAGCCCCAGCATTTT. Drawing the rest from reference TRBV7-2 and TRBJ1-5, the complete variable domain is GAGVSQSPSNKVTEKGKDVELRCDPISGHTALYWYRQSLGQGLEFLIYFQGNSAPDKSGLPSDRFSAERTGGSVSTLTIQRTQQEDSAVYLCASSLRTGGDQPQHFGDGTRLSIL.

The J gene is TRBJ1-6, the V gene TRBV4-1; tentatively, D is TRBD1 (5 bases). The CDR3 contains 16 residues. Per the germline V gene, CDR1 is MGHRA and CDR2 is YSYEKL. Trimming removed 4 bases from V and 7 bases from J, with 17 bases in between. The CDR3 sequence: CASSPYAGGGNSPLHF. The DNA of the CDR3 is TGCGCCAGCAGCCCCTACGCGGGGGGAGGGAATTCACCCCTCCACTTT.

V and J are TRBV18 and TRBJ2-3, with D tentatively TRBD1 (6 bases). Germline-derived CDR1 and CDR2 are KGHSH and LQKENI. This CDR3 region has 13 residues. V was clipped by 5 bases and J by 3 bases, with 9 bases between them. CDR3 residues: CASSSTGTDTQYF. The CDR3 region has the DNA TGTGCCAGCTCATCCACAGGGACAGATACGCAGTATTTT. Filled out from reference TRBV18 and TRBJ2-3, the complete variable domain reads NAGVMQNPRHLVRRRGQEARLRCSPMKGHSHVYWYRQLPEEGLKFMVYLQKENIIDESGMPKERFSAEFPKEGPSILRIQQVVRGDSAAYFCASSSTGTDTQYFGPGTRLTVL.

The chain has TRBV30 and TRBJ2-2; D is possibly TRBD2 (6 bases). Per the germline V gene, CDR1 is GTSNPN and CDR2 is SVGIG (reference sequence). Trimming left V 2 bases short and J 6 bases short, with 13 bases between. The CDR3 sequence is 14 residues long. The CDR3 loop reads CAWSLGGNPGELFF. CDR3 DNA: TGTGCCTGGAGTTTAGGAGGGAATCCCGGGGAGCTGTTTTTT.

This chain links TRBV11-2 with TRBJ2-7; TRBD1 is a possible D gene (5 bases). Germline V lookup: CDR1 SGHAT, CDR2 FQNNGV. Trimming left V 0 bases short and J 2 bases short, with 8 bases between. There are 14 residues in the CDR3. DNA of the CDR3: TGTGCCAGCAGCTTAGATCAGGGTACCTACGAGCAGTACTTC. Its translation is CASSLDQGTYEQYF.

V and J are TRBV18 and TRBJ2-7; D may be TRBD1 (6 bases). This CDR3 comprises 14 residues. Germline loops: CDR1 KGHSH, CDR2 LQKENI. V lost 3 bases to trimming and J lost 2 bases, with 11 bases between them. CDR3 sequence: CASSPGTNPYEQYF. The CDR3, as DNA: TGTGCCAGCTCACCGGGGACAAATCCCTACGAGCAGTACTTC.

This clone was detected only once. The CDR3 coding sequence is TGCGCCAGCAGCTTGGGTGGCGGGGAAAACATTCAGTACTTC. Translated, it gives CASSLGGGENIQYF. This chain uses TRBV5-1 with TRBJ2-4; perhaps TRBD2 as D (6 bases). The germline V and J ends were trimmed by 0 bases and 5 bases, with 9 bases remaining between them. The CDR3 runs to 14 residues. Per the germline V gene, CDR1 is SGHRS and CDR2 is YFSETQ.

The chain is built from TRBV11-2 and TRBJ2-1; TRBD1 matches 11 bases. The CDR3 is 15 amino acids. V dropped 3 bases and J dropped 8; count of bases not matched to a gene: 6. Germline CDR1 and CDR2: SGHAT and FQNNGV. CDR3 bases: TGTGCCAGCAGCTTTCGGACAGGGGGCATGTATGAGCAGTTCTTC. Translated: CASSFRTGGMYEQFF.

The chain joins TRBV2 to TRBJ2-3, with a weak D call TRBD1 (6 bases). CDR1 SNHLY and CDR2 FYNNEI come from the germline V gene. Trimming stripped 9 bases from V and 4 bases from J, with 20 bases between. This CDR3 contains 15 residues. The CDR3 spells CAREQSATGSDTQYF. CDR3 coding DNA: TGTGCCAGGGAGCAGTCGGCGACAGGCTCAGATACGCAGTATTTT.

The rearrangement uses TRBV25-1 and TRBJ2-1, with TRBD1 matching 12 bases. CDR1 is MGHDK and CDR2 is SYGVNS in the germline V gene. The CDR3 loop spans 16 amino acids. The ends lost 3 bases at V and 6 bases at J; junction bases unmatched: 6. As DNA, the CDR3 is TGTGCCAGCAGTGATCCGGGACAGGGGGCGTTCAATGAGCAGTTCTTC. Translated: CASSDPGQGAFNEQFF.